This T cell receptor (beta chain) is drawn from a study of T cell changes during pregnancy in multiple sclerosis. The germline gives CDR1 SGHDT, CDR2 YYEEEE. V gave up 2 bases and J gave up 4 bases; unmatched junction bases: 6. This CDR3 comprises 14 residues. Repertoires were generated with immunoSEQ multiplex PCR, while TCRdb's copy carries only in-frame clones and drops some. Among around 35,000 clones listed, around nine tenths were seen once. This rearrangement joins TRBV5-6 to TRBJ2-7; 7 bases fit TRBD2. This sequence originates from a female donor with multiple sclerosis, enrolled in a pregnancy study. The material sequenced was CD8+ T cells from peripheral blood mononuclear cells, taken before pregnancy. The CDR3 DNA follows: TGTGCCAGCAGCTTCGGCCTAGCGGATTACGAGCAGTACTTC. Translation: CASSFGLADYEQYF.